This T cell receptor beta chain is from a study of CD8 T cells in ankylosing spondylitis (dated by TCRdb to about 2017). For the wider study: To find TCR variants linked to disease, the study profiled T cell receptor beta repertoires in ankylosing spondylitis patients and healthy donors. Samples of peripheral blood were taken, and for ankylosing spondylitis patients, synovial fluid was collected as well. The whole study cohort included 85 to 120 healthy donors and 20 to 30 ankylosing spondylitis patients.

This clonotype appeared a few times. What antigen it recognizes has not been identified. Base qualities are missing; no much larger clone stands one base away. Sequenced using an Illumina HiSeq 2500. Quantitative 5'-RACE with molecular barcodes was the method used to prepare the TCR beta libraries. Turning to the authors' computational methods: Disease-linked TCR variants were identified with a new computational method built on a probabilistic model of VDJ rearrangement. TCRdb itself trimmed the public reads at Q25 with fastp, ran MiXCR and retained productive beta chains. Each CDR3 protein appears once, grouped with its most common genes and DNA. None of the V and J calls come from the authors' own analysis; TCRdb made them. Across this sample there are under 400,000 distinct CDR3 sequences, with roughly 10% seen only once. About a tenth of the sample is held by the ten biggest clonotypes. Overall results and qualifications from the work: According to the report, matched synovial fluid samples from ankylosing spondylitis patients were significantly enriched for the disease-linked clones. Some TCR beta motif variants had previously been reported in synovial fluid and blood of reactive arthritis patients, which suggested common disease-initiation mechanisms. The disease-linked clones showed a CD8+ phenotype and occurred at relatively low frequencies in peripheral blood. Blood from ankylosing spondylitis patients appeared to be characterized by a TCR beta motif composed of about 8 highly homologous amino acid variants.

The TCR originated in a female donor with ankylosing spondylitis or in good health (not recorded which). The sample comprised blood, either unsorted or a sorted T cell fraction (not recorded which).

At the DNA level, the sequence is TGTGCCAGCAGCGTGGAGGCGGCCCTAGGGAACACTGAAGCTTTCTTT. The encoded protein is CASSVEAALGNTEAFF. The rearranged chain carries TRBV7-8 and TRBJ1-1; the D gene assignment is ambiguous. V is shortened by 5 bases, J by 1 base, and the region joining them spans 17 bases. Taken from cysteine to phenylalanine, the CDR3 has 16 residues. Only the CDR3 DNA is retained, 48 bases long and in frame from the first base. CDR1 SGHVS and CDR2 FQNEAQ were looked up in the germline V gene.